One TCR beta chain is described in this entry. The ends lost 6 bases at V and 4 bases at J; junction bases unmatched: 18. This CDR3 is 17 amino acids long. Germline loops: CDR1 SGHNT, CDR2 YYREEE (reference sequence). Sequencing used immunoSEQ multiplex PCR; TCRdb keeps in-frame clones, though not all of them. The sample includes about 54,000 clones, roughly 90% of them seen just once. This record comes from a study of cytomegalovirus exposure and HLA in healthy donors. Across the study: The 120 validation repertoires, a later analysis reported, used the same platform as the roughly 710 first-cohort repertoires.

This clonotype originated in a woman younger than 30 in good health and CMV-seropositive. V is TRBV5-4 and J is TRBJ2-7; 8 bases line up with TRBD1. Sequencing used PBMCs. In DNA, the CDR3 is TGTGCCAGCACAAAACGGGGCCAGGGGGCGCGGGAATACGAGCAGTACTTC. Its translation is CASTKRGQGAREYEQYF.